The 21 T cell receptor beta chains presented below share a single source sample, sequenced in a study of cytomegalovirus exposure and HLA in healthy donors. Here immunoSEQ multiplex PCR was the method, and the copy in TCRdb shows in-frame clones only, minus some. The sample holds some 79,000 clones; about 94% are singletons and the top ten take about 3.5%. Input material: PBMCs. The source is a woman between 18 and 29 years old in good health and CMV-seropositive.

This clone was recorded once. The chain links TRBV5-1 to TRBJ2-5, with 11 bases that match TRBD2. The V and J ends lost 4 bases and 5 bases, in that order; junction bases with no gene match: 7. CDR1 is SGHRS and CDR2 is YFSETQ in the germline V gene. CDR3 length: 15 residues. The CDR3 is CASSTIAGGLETQYF. The CDR3 nucleotides read TGCGCCAGCAGCACAATAGCGGGGGGGCTCGAGACCCAGTACTTC.

The chain uses TRBV2 and TRBJ1-3; a possible D gene is TRBD1 (5 bases). V gave up 2 bases and J gave up 2 bases, with 13 bases separating them. This CDR3 region has 16 residues. Looked up from germline, CDR1 is SNHLY and CDR2 is FYNNEI. CDR3 sequence: CASSETPGRAGNTIYF. CDR3 in DNA: TGTGCCAGCAGTGAAACCCCAGGCAGGGCTGGAAACACCATATATTTT.

This clone was seen just once. This chain joins TRBV10-2 and TRBJ1-4; no clear D. The V gene lost 1 base and the J gene lost 7 bases, with 13 bases spanning the gap. CDR3 size: 15 residues. Germline V lookup: CDR1 WSHSY, CDR2 SAAADI. CDR3 residues: CASSEFAGRIEKLFF. CDR3 sequence (DNA): TGCGCCAGCAGTGAGTTTGCGGGAAGAATTGAAAAACTGTTTTTT.

The V and J genes are TRBV28 and TRBJ2-1, with 7 bases identical to TRBD2. Germline CDR1 reads MDHEN; CDR2 reads SYDVKM. Trimming cost V 6 bases and J 9 bases; bases outside gene matches: 17. The CDR3 covers 16 residues. The CDR3 coding sequence is TGTGCCAGCAGCCCATGGGGCGCTAGCGGAGCCGCTGAGCAGTTCTTC. This encodes CASSPWGASGAAEQFF.

V and J are TRBV5-1 and TRBJ2-2; a possible D gene is TRBD2 (7 bases). Trimming pared 2 bases from V and 3 bases from J, leaving 11 bases between. Germline values: CDR1 SGHRS, CDR2 YFSETQ. The CDR3 runs to 15 residues. Here the CDR3 reads CASSLGGGDTGELFF. As DNA, the CDR3 is TGCGCCAGCAGCTTAGGCGGGGGCGACACCGGGGAGCTGTTTTTT.

The J gene is TRBJ2-5, the V gene TRBV15; 10 bases are a match to TRBD2. The germline gives CDR1 LNHNV, CDR2 YYDKDF (reference sequence). J was trimmed by 4 bases and V by 0 bases; bases with no gene match: 11. The CDR3 totals 18 residues. The CDR3 DNA follows: TGTGCCACCAGCAGAGATCTGGGGCTAGCGGGGGACTCAGAGACCCAGTACTTC. Translated: CATSRDLGLAGDSETQYF. The full variable domain, its missing parts supplied by reference TRBV15 and TRBJ2-5, is DAMVIQNPRYQVTQFGKPVTLSCSQTLNHNVMYWYQQKSSQAPKLLFHYYDKDFNNEADTPDNFQSRRPNTSFCFLDIRSPGLGDTAMYLCATSRDLGLAGDSETQYFGPGTRLLVL.

This clone was observed once. V usage is TRBV5-4 and J usage is TRBJ2-2; 12 bases match TRBD2. The CDR3 length is 19 residues. Germline CDR1 is SGHNT and CDR2 is YYREEE (reference sequence). Unmatched junction bases numbered 10, after V lost 1 base and J lost 3 bases. The CDR3: CASSLLLAGGQGDTGELFF. As DNA, the CDR3 is TGTGCCAGCAGCTTGTTGCTAGCGGGGGGGCAAGGGGACACCGGGGAGCTGTTTTTT. Based on the CDR3 plus reference TRBV5-4 and TRBJ2-2, the full variable domain is ETGVTQSPTHLIKTRGQQVTLRCSSQSGHNTVSWYQQALGQGPQFIFQYYREEENGRGNFPPRFSGLQFPNYSSELNVNALELDDSALYLCASSLLLAGGQGDTGELFFGEGSRLTVL.

The chain uses TRBV4-2 and TRBJ2-3, with D perhaps matching TRBD2 (6 bases). Deletions cut 1 base from V and 0 bases from J, with 8 bases between. CDR1 is LGHNA, CDR2 YNFKEQ, per germline. The CDR3 length is 15 residues. In DNA form, the CDR3 reads TGTGCCAGCAGCCAAGGGCGGGGTAGCACAGATACGCAGTATTTT. Protein product: CASSQGRGSTDTQYF.

J is TRBJ2-5 and V is TRBV28, with 7 bases matching TRBD1. The length of the CDR3 is 15 residues. Germline CDR1 reads MDHEN; CDR2 reads SYDVKM. Trimming cost V 5 bases and J 3 bases; bases outside gene matches: 9. The CDR3 region has the DNA TGTGCCAGCAGTCTCAGAGCAGGGGGTGAAGAGACCCAGTACTTC. Encoded protein: CASSLRAGGEETQYF.

V and J are TRBV28 and TRBJ1-1; TRBD1 aligns across 9 bases. Trimming cost V 6 bases and J 5 bases; bases outside gene matches: 7. This CDR3 is 14 amino acids long. CDR1 and CDR2 from the germline V gene are MDHEN and SYDVKM. CDR3 sequence reads: CASRTTGTGTEAFF. The CDR3, as DNA: TGTGCCAGCAGAACGACAGGGACAGGGACTGAAGCTTTCTTT.

V usage is TRBV23-1 and J usage is TRBJ2-1; 14 bases line up with TRBD2. TRBV23-1 qualifies as an ORF whose function is uncertain. V lost 2 bases, J lost 4 bases, and 10 bases stayed unmatched. The CDR3 is made up of 19 amino acids. DNA of the CDR3: TGCGCCAGCAGTCAAGCGACCACGGGACTAGCGGGGGTATACAATGAGCAGTTCTTC. Residues: CASSQATTGLAGVYNEQFF.

The V call is TRBV5-1, the J call TRBJ2-3; 9 bases match TRBD2. The germline V gene encodes CDR1 SGHRS and CDR2 YFSETQ. The CDR3 totals 16 residues. With 3 bases clipped from V and 4 bases from J, the junction kept 9 bases outside the gene matches. The CDR3: CASSSLLAGVPDTQYF. The CDR3 nucleotides read TGCGCCAGCAGCTCCTTACTAGCGGGCGTCCCAGATACGCAGTATTTT.

The chain recombines TRBV6-5 with TRBJ2-1, with 9 nucleotides matching TRBD1. This CDR3 comprises 14 residues. The germline CDR1 and CDR2 sequences are MNHEY and SVGAGI. The V and J ends lost 0 bases and 7 bases, in that order; junction bases with no gene match: 1. CDR3 DNA: TGTGCCAGCAGTTACTCGGGACAGGGAAATGAGCAGTTCTTC. Encoded protein: CASSYSGQGNEQFF.

This chain connects TRBV29-1 to TRBJ2-5; 8 nucleotides match TRBD2. V trimming: 0 bases; J trimming: 3 bases; junction bases outside the gene matches: 6. The CDR3 runs 15 residues. The germline V gene has CDR1 SQVTM and CDR2 ANQGSEA. The DNA for the CDR3 is TGCAGCGTTGAAGAGGCCGGGAGGGTAGAAGAGACCCAGTACTTC. Translating gives CSVEEAGRVEETQYF.

V usage is TRBV5-6 and J usage is TRBJ1-1, with D possibly matching TRBD1 (6 bases). The ends were cut back, 0 bases at V and 9 bases at J, with 21 bases in the middle. This CDR3 spans 16 amino acids. From germline, CDR1 is SGHDT and CDR2 YYEEEE. The CDR3 reads CASSLGRAPGDRKAFF. The CDR3, as DNA: TGTGCCAGCAGCTTGGGTCGGGCCCCAGGGGATCGTAAAGCTTTCTTT.

CDR3 nucleotide sequence: TGTGCTAGTGGACGTAGCGGGGGGGATAATGAGCAGTTCTTC. Its translation is CASGRSGGDNEQFF. J is TRBJ2-1 and V is TRBV12-5, with TRBD2 identical over 11 bases. CDR1 is LGHNT and CDR2 is FRNRAP in the germline V gene. V shed 6 bases and J 7 bases; nucleotides not matched to a gene: 5. The CDR3 covers 14 residues.

The CDR3 spells CASSQGRQGRLIADTQYF. The CDR3 coding sequence is TGCGCCAGCAGCCAAGGTCGACAGGGGCGGCTCATCGCAGATACGCAGTATTTT. J is TRBJ2-3 and V is TRBV4-3, with 8 bases fitting TRBD1. CDR3 length: 18 residues. The V gene end was trimmed by 1 base and the J gene end by 4 bases; junction bases not matched to a gene: 13. CDR1 LGHNA and CDR2 YSLEER come from the germline V gene.

J is TRBJ1-2 and V is TRBV13; D ambiguous. Trimming took off 3 bases at V and 4 bases at J, with 6 bases between the two ends. CDR3 length: 12 amino acids. Per the germline V gene, CDR1 is PRHDT and CDR2 is FYEKMQ (reference sequence). The CDR3 region is CASSLEGYGYTF. DNA of the CDR3: TGTGCCAGCAGCTTGGAGGGCTATGGCTACACCTTC.

The chain carries TRBV7-9 and TRBJ2-3, with D possibly TRBD1 on 7 matching bases. V dropped 5 bases and J dropped 3 bases, with 15 bases sitting between them. Germline V CDR1 and CDR2: SEHNR, FQNEAQ (reference sequence). The CDR3 covers 15 residues. The CDR3 DNA reads as TGTGCCAGCAGCACCTCGACAGGGAGGACAGATACGCAGTATTTT. Translated: CASSTSTGRTDTQYF.

This clone showed up just once. This chain links TRBV10-2 with TRBJ1-3; no firm D call. Germline V gene sequence: CDR1 WSHSY, CDR2 SAAADI. The CDR3 covers 15 residues. Between the trimmed V and J ends, which lost 6 bases and 0 bases, there was a span of 12 bases. Here the CDR3 reads CASRRTGNSGNTIYF. In DNA form, the CDR3 reads TGCGCCAGCAGAAGGACGGGGAACTCTGGAAACACCATATATTTT.

This sequence joins TRBV6-4 and TRBJ2-7, with 7 bases lining up with TRBD2. V shed 7 bases, J shed 0 bases, and the junction held 18 bases outside the gene matches. The CDR3 covers 18 residues. Looked up from germline, CDR1 is MRHNA and CDR2 is SNTAGT. The CDR3 is CASTFERGKRRGSYEQYF. CDR3 nucleotide sequence: TGTGCCAGCACATTTGAGCGGGGTAAAAGGAGGGGCTCCTACGAGCAGTACTTC.